These 24 T cell receptor beta chains share one sample of origin, sequenced in a study of Ad26.COV2.S vaccination and SARS-CoV-2 variants. Here immunoSEQ multiplex PCR was the method, and the copy in TCRdb shows in-frame clones only, minus some. The sample records roughly 380,000 clones, roughly 88% being singletons. The treatment denotes: roughly 18 received Ad26.COV2.S at low or high dose, single or two shots; several received placebo; per-sample allocation not given. It was on day 63 after the first vaccine or placebo injection that samples were taken. Here the sequenced sample was peripheral blood, taken in a trial of Ad26.COV2.S vaccine versus placebo. These receptors all come from a person between 18 and 65 years old who received the Ad26.COV2.S COVID-19 vaccine or a placebo.

This clone has just one count. This chain uses TRBV27 with TRBJ2-7, with TRBD2 as a possible D gene (5 bases). Germline V gene data show CDR1 as MNHEY and CDR2 as SMNVEV (reference sequence). Trimming cost V 0 bases and J 0 bases, with 12 bases left between them. The CDR3 has 16 amino acids. The CDR3 nucleotides read TGTGCCAGCAGTTTATCGAGGGCTTCCCCCTCCTACGAGCAGTACTTC. It encodes CASSLSRASPSYEQYF.

This clone has just one count. The chain joins TRBV15 to TRBJ1-5; D is perhaps TRBD1 (5 bases). Per the germline V gene, CDR1 is LNHNV and CDR2 is YYDKDF (reference sequence). This CDR3 has 16 residues. V was pared by 1 base and J by 0 bases, with 10 bases between. The DNA for the CDR3 is TGTGCCACCAGCAGAGGAGGGGAACTTAGCAATCAGCCCCAGCATTTT. This sequence encodes CATSRGGELSNQPQHF.

V gene TRBV9 combines with J gene TRBJ2-1; D is perhaps TRBD2 (5 bases). The CDR3 covers 13 residues. Trimming left V 0 bases short and J 7 bases short, with 8 bases between. Germline assignment: CDR1 SGDLS and CDR2 YYNGEE. In nucleotides, the CDR3 is TGTGCCAGCAGCGTAGGAGGGATGAATGAGCAGTTCTTC. Translating it yields CASSVGGMNEQFF.

The V and J genes are TRBV4-2 and TRBJ1-4, with D unclear. Between the trimmed V and J ends, which lost 6 bases and 8 bases, there was a span of 13 bases. Germline CDR1 and CDR2: LGHNA and YNFKEQ. This CDR3 region has 13 residues. The CDR3 protein is CASRPGVSEKLFF. The CDR3 nucleotides read TGTGCCAGCAGACCCGGGGTATCGGAAAAACTGTTTTTT.

This clone has a single count. The chain has TRBV19 and TRBJ1-5, with TRBD1 identical over 7 bases. In germline, CDR1 is LNHDA, CDR2 SQIVND (reference sequence). The trim removed 3 bases at V and 15 bases at J, leaving 17 bases unmatched. CDR3 length: 15 amino acids. The CDR3 here is CASSMSPSTGVIPHF. The DNA for the CDR3 is TGTGCCAGTAGTATGTCTCCATCCACAGGGGTTATTCCGCATTTT.

V usage is TRBV7-9 and J usage is TRBJ2-2; tentative D call: TRBD2 (6 bases). The germline V gene has CDR1 SEHNR and CDR2 FQNEAQ (reference sequence). Trimming cost V 6 bases and J 5 bases, with 13 bases left between them. This CDR3 is built from 14 residues. The chain's CDR3 is CASRGDFWTGELFF. Here the CDR3 DNA reads TGTGCCAGCAGAGGGGACTTCTGGACCGGGGAGCTGTTTTTT.

The chain couples TRBV6-6 to TRBJ1-6; 8 bases align to TRBD1. In germline, CDR1 is MNHNY, CDR2 SVGAGI (reference sequence). The CDR3 length is 15 residues. Trimming took 6 bases from V and 6 from J; bases not matched to a gene: 7. The chain's CDR3 is CASSPADRGNSPLHF. The CDR3 DNA reads TGTGCCAGCAGCCCCGCCGACAGGGGTAATTCACCCCTCCACTTT.

The V and J genes are TRBV15 and TRBJ2-5; 12 positions match TRBD2. V dropped 7 bases and J dropped 1; count of bases not matched to a gene: 10. Germline V gives CDR1 LNHNV, CDR2 YYDKDF (reference sequence). This CDR3 contains 17 residues. The CDR3 bases are TGTGCCACCACATATCAATCTAGCGGGGGGGCCCAAGAGACCCAGTACTTC. Amino acid sequence: CATTYQSSGGAQETQYF.

This sequence joins TRBV24-1 and TRBJ1-4, with a possible D match to TRBD1 (6 bases). The CDR3 is 15 amino acids. The V gene's germline CDR1 is KGHDR and CDR2 SFDVKD. Deletions cut 2 bases from V and 0 bases from J, with 6 bases between. CDR3 loop: CATSDSGATNEKLFF. CDR3 DNA sequence: TGTGCCACCAGTGATTCAGGGGCAACTAATGAAAAACTGTTTTTT.

The chain couples TRBV7-2 to TRBJ1-4; tentative D call: TRBD1 (5 bases). In germline, CDR1 is SGHTA, CDR2 FQGNSA. V was pared by 3 bases and J by 7 bases, with 15 bases between. The CDR3 loop spans 15 amino acids. The CDR3 DNA reads as TGTGCCAGCAGCTTCCAGGGTACATCGGTTGAAAAACTGTTTTTT. Its protein is CASSFQGTSVEKLFF.

This rearrangement joins TRBV29-1 to TRBJ1-2; unclear D gene. The germline CDR1 and CDR2 sequences are SQVTM and ANQGSEA. The V and J ends lost 1 base and 7 bases respectively, with 10 bases between them. The CDR3 has 12 amino acids. This CDR3 is CSVEARRLGYTF. CDR3 DNA: TGCAGCGTTGAAGCCCGGCGGCTTGGCTACACCTTC.

The CDR3 reads CASSQGSPSEQYF. The CDR3, as DNA: TGTGCCAGCAGCCAAGGTTCCCCGAGCGAGCAGTACTTC. The V gene is TRBV3-1 (or the pseudogene TRBV3-2), the J gene TRBJ2-7; the D is unclear. CDR1 is LGHDT and CDR2 is YNNKEL in the germline V gene (reference sequence). The V and J ends lost 1 base and 6 bases respectively, with 10 bases between them. The CDR3 runs to 13 residues.

This clone has more than one count but fewer than ten. V usage is TRBV19 and J usage is TRBJ1-2; D gene unclear. The CDR3 spans 13 residues. Trimming took off 3 bases at V and 4 bases at J, with 9 bases between the two ends. Germline assignment: CDR1 LNHDA and CDR2 SQIVND (reference sequence). The CDR3 nucleotides read TGTGCCAGTAGTATCTCCGCAGCCTATGGCTACACCTTC. Translating gives CASSISAAYGYTF.

The chain links TRBV6-1 to TRBJ2-3; no reliable D call. Between the trimmed V and J ends, which lost 3 bases and 8 bases, there was a span of 21 bases. The CDR3 extends over 16 amino acids. CDR1 MNHNS and CDR2 SASEGT come from the germline V gene. The DNA of the CDR3 is TGTGCCAGCAGTGAGAGTCACCGCGGTATGGTCGTTACGCAGTATTTT. It specifies CASSESHRGMVVTQYF.

V gene TRBV14 combines with J gene TRBJ1-2, with TRBD1 identical over 7 bases. This CDR3 region has 14 residues. V lost 4 bases to trimming and J lost 2 bases; unmatched junction nucleotides: 4. In germline, CDR1 is SGHDN, CDR2 FVKESK. The chain's CDR3 is CASSLRTGNYGYTF. CDR3 DNA: TGTGCCAGCAGCCTTAGGACAGGCAACTATGGCTACACCTTC.

The chain joins TRBV5-1 to TRBJ2-7; TRBD2 is a possible D gene (7 bases). CDR1 SGHRS and CDR2 YFSETQ come from the germline V gene. Between the trimmed V and J ends, which lost 0 bases and 3 bases, there was a span of 10 bases. The CDR3 is 14 amino acids. The CDR3 spells CASSLDREGYEQYF. For the CDR3, the DNA is TGCGCCAGCAGCTTGGACAGGGAGGGCTACGAGCAGTACTTC.

The gene calls are TRBV3-1 (or the pseudogene TRBV3-2) and TRBJ2-7, with 10 positions matching TRBD1. The V and J ends lost 3 bases and 4 bases, in that order; junction bases with no gene match: 0. Germline V gene data show CDR1 as LGHDT and CDR2 as YNNKEL (reference sequence). The CDR3 totals 13 residues. CDR3 protein: CASSQGQGYEQYF. In nucleotides, the CDR3 is TGTGCCAGCAGCCAGGGACAGGGGTACGAGCAGTACTTC.

The chain uses TRBV6-5 and TRBJ2-5, with 14 bases aligning to TRBD2. CDR1 is MNHEY and CDR2 is SVGAGI in the germline V gene. This CDR3 comprises 15 residues. V was pared by 6 bases and J by 5 bases, with 5 bases of the junction left unmatched. CDR3 DNA: TGTGCCAGCAGCTTGGGACTAGCGGGGGTTGAGACCCAGTACTTC. Its protein is CASSLGLAGVETQYF.

The rearrangement links TRBV7-3 to TRBJ2-3; D uncertain. The V gene's germline CDR1 is SGHTA and CDR2 FQGTGA. The CDR3 has 14 residues. V shed 2 bases and J shed 4 bases, with 10 bases lying between them. Written as DNA, the CDR3 is TGTGCCAGCAGCTTACTCCCCAACCCAGATACGCAGTATTTT. Its protein product is CASSLLPNPDTQYF. Full variable domain (remainder filled in from reference TRBV7-3 and TRBJ2-3): GAGVSQTPSNKVTEKGKYVELRCDPISGHTALYWYRQSLGQGPEFLIYFQGTGAADDSGLPNDRFFAVRPEGSVSTLKIQRTERGDSAVYLCASSLLPNPDTQYFGPGTRLTVL.

This chain links TRBV6-2 or TRBV6-3 with TRBJ2-7; the D gene is possibly TRBD1 (5 bases). The V end was cut by 2 bases, the J end by 0 bases, with 5 bases between. This CDR3 has 13 residues. The germline V gene has CDR1 MNHEY and CDR2 SVGEGT. This CDR3 is CASSYDSSYEQYF. The CDR3 DNA is TGTGCCAGCAGTTACGACAGCTCCTACGAGCAGTACTTC.

This clone was seen more than once but under ten times. V gene TRBV7-6 combines with J gene TRBJ1-4; a possible D gene is TRBD1 (6 bases). This CDR3 is 14 amino acids long. V lost 5 bases and J lost 5, with 12 bases in between. Germline assignment: CDR1 SGHVS and CDR2 FNYEAQ. Here the CDR3 DNA reads TGTGCCAGCAGCAGGGGGGCTCGGAATGAAAAACTGTTTTTT. Amino acids: CASSRGARNEKLFF.

This clone was seen only once. This chain connects TRBV24-1 to TRBJ2-3; 9 bases match TRBD1. The CDR3 totals 16 residues. Trimming removed 3 bases from V and 7 bases from J; junction bases left unmatched: 10. The germline V gene encodes CDR1 KGHDR and CDR2 SFDVKD. Written as DNA, the CDR3 is TGTGCCACCAGTGATCCCGGGACAGGGAGGAGAAATACGCAGTATTTT. Protein: CATSDPGTGRRNTQYF.

V gene TRBV4-1 combines with J gene TRBJ2-7; D may be TRBD2 (6 bases). CDR3 size: 13 residues. Germline V gives CDR1 MGHRA, CDR2 YSYEKL. Trimming cost V 0 bases and J 8 bases, with 11 bases left between them. Written as DNA, the CDR3 is TGCGCCAGCAGCCAAGATCGTCGGGGGAAGCAGTACTTC. Its protein product is CASSQDRRGKQYF.

The V and J genes are TRBV18 and TRBJ2-5; possibly TRBD2 for D (5 bases). The V gene's germline CDR1 is KGHSH and CDR2 LQKENI. CDR3 length: 12 amino acids. V was cut by 1 base and J by 5 bases, with 5 bases left in between. CDR3 protein: CASSPRGETQYF. CDR3 bases: TGTGCCAGCTCACCACGAGGGGAGACCCAGTACTTC.